This TCR beta chain stems from a study of cytomegalovirus exposure and HLA in healthy donors. Overall study: Within the Caucasian-associated ancestry cluster were around 81% of the 398 genotyped donors. Points from the study as a whole: Most TCR sequences showed up rarely, but some public TCRs showed up in many donors. A classifier reportedly called cytomegalovirus status with high sensitivity and specificity. The authors listed 150 to 200 TCR beta chains as cytomegalovirus-associated.

The PCR was carried out with 60 Vbeta primers and 13 Jbeta primers. TCRdb keeps only in-frame clones here, not all; method: immunoSEQ multiplex PCR. The table shows more than 45,000 clones, with around three quarters occurring only once. On this clone: Its antigen is currently unknown.

V lost 6 bases and J 7 bases, leaving 10 bases between the germline ends. This CDR3 has 12 amino acids. Germline-derived CDR1 and CDR2 are MNHNY and SVGAGI (reference sequence). The V call is TRBV6-6, the J call TRBJ1-5; D is uncertain. Sequencing was done on a sample of PBMCs. This TCR was sampled from a woman aged 60-75 years in good health and CMV-seropositive. The CDR3 nucleotides read TGTGCCAGCAGCATACTCTGGCAGCCCCAGCATTTT. This sequence encodes CASSILWQPQHF.